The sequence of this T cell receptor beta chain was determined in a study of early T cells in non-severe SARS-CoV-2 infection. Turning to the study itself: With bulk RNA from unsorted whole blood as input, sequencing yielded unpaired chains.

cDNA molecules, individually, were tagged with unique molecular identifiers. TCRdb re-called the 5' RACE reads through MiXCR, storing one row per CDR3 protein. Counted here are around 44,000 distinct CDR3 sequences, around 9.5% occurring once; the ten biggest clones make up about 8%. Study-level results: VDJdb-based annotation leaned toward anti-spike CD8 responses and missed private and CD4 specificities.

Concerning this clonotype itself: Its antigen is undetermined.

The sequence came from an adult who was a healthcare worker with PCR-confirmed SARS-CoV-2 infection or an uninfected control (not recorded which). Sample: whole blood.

The CDR3 nucleotides are TGTGCCAGCAGCCAAGTTGGATTAGCCAAAAACATTCAGTACTTC. Protein product: CASSQVGLAKNIQYF. The J gene is TRBJ2-4, the V gene TRBV3-1; unclear D gene. Germline lookup yields CDR1 LGHDT and CDR2 YNNKEL (reference sequence). V was pared by 1 base and J by 0 bases, with 7 bases between. This CDR3 comprises 15 residues. Together with reference TRBV3-1 and TRBJ2-4, the CDR3 gives the full variable domain: DTAVSQTPKYLVTQMGNDKSIKCEQNLGHDTMYWYKQDSKKFLKIMFSYNNKELIINETVPNRFSPKSPDKAHLNLHINSLELGDSAVYFCASSQVGLAKNIQYFGAGTRLSVL.